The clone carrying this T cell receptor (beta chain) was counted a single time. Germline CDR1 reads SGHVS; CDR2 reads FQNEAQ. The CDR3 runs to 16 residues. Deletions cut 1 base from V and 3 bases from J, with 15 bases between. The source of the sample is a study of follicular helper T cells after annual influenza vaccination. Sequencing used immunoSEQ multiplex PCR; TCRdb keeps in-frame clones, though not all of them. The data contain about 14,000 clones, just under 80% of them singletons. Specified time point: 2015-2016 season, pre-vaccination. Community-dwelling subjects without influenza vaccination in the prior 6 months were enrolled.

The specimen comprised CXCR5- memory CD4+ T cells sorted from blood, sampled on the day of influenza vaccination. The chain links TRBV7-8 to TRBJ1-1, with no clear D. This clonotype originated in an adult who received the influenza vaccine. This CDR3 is CASSLGPPRTHTEAFF. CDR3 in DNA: TGTGCCAGCAGCTTAGGTCCTCCTAGGACGCACACTGAAGCTTTCTTT.